A single sample gave rise to the 30 T cell receptor beta chains below, sequenced in a study of cytomegalovirus exposure and HLA in healthy donors. Vbeta (60) and Jbeta (13) primers were used in the PCR. TCRdb's table, derived via immunoSEQ multiplex PCR, lists solely in-frame clones and lacks some. Of about 130,000 clones listed, 79% are singletons. The sequencing input was PBMCs. These receptors all stem from a man in his late teens or twenties in good health and CMV-seronegative.

V usage is TRBV15 and J usage is TRBJ1-2, with D perhaps TRBD1 (6 bases). V was shortened by 0 bases and J by 3 bases, with 8 bases between the two germline ends. The CDR3 contains 14 residues. Germline assignment: CDR1 LNHNV and CDR2 YYDKDF (reference sequence). As DNA, the CDR3 is TGTGCCACCAGCAGAGATGCAGGGGACTATGGCTACACCTTC. Translation gives CATSRDAGDYGYTF.

The chain couples TRBV4-2 to TRBJ1-1; possible D gene TRBD1, 6 bases. The CDR3 has 18 residues. Between the trimmed V and J ends, which lost 1 base and 2 bases, there was a span of 20 bases. The germline V gene encodes CDR1 LGHNA and CDR2 YNFKEQ. CDR3 region: CASSQGSHGGGYNTEAFF. As DNA, the CDR3 is TGTGCCAGCAGCCAAGGGTCGCACGGCGGGGGCTACAACACTGAAGCTTTCTTT.

The gene calls are TRBV7-9 and TRBJ1-1; D is unresolved. Germline loops: CDR1 SEHNR, CDR2 FQNEAQ (reference sequence). The CDR3 sequence is 12 residues long. Trimming shortened V by 8 bases and J by 0 bases, and 7 bases separated the two germline ends. The CDR3 nucleotides are TGTGCCAGCTCAGGATTGAACACTGAAGCTTTCTTT. This encodes CASSGLNTEAFF.

In regard to this clone: One end of the junction fails to match germline, which may point to a read error. V gene TRBV5-4 combines with J gene TRBJ1-3; D gene uncertain. Germline CDR1 and CDR2: SGHNT and YYREEE (reference sequence). CDR3 length: 14 amino acids. The CDR3 region has the DNA TGTGCCAGCAGCTTGGACAGATCGGGAAGCACCATATATTTT. It translates to CASSLDRSGSTIYF.

The chain links TRBV5-1 to TRBJ1-1; D not resolved. CDR3 length: 16 residues. Germline values: CDR1 SGHRS, CDR2 YFSETQ. Trimming shortened V by 4 bases and J by 0 bases, and 16 bases separated the two germline ends. The CDR3, as DNA: TGCGCCAGCAGCCCTTCTTGGAGAGGGATGAACACTGAAGCTTTCTTT. Translating it yields CASSPSWRGMNTEAFF. The full variable domain, completed using reference TRBV5-1 and TRBJ1-1, is KAGVTQTPRYLIKTRGQQVTLSCSPISGHRSVSWYQQTPGQGLQFLFEYFSETQRNKGNFPGRFSGRQFSNSRSEMNVSTLELGDSALYLCASSPSWRGMNTEAFFGQGTRLTVV.

This clone turned up a few times. The chain combines TRBV7-3 with TRBJ2-1; D is undetermined. Germline V gene sequence: CDR1 SGHTA, CDR2 FQGTGA. The V end lost 2 bases, the J end lost 7 bases, and 6 bases lay between the germline ends. The CDR3 has 12 amino acids. The CDR3 sequence: CASSLSNNEQFF. The CDR3 DNA sequence: TGTGCCAGCAGCTTATCAAATAATGAGCAGTTCTTC.

This chain joins TRBV4-3 and TRBJ2-7; perhaps TRBD1 as D (6 bases). V shed 3 bases and J shed 0 bases, with 18 bases lying between them. This CDR3 contains 17 residues. In germline, CDR1 is LGHNA, CDR2 YSLEER. Written as DNA, the CDR3 is TGCGCCAGCAGCCAGCACTTTGACAGGACGAGCTCCTACGAGCAGTACTTC. This gives the protein CASSQHFDRTSSYEQYF.

The chain employs TRBV6-5 and TRBJ2-3, with unresolved D. The CDR3 length is 15 residues. Trimming removed 0 bases at V and 4 bases at J, with 11 bases between. The germline V gene encodes CDR1 MNHEY and CDR2 SVGAGI. The DNA of the CDR3 is TGTGCCAGCAGTTACTCTGGGCATCATTCAGATACGCAGTATTTT. Protein sequence: CASSYSGHHSDTQYF.

This clone has more than one count but fewer than ten. The genes are TRBV6-6 and TRBJ1-2, with D possibly being TRBD1 (6 bases). V was clipped by 6 bases and J by 3 bases, with 14 bases between them. Germline values: CDR1 MNHNY, CDR2 SVGAGI (reference sequence). The CDR3 has 14 residues. CDR3 in amino acids: CASSSGVGDYGYTF. The DNA for the CDR3 is TGTGCCAGCAGCTCAGGGGTGGGGGACTATGGCTACACCTTC.

The rearrangement uses TRBV7-6 and TRBJ1-1; 8 positions match TRBD1. The trim removed 0 bases at V and 4 bases at J, leaving 7 bases unmatched. The CDR3 spans 16 residues. Germline CDR1 reads SGHVS; CDR2 reads FNYEAQ. The CDR3 DNA reads as TGTGCCAGCAGCTTAGCTTCGGGACAGGCTGGCACTGAAGCTTTCTTT. It codes for CASSLASGQAGTEAFF.

This clone occurred a few times. The gene calls are TRBV6-5 and TRBJ1-5; TRBD1 is a possible D gene (6 bases). CDR1 is MNHEY, CDR2 SVGAGI, per germline. This CDR3 is built from 13 residues. Trimming took off 5 bases at V and 4 bases at J, with 9 bases between the two ends. This chain's CDR3 is CASSTQGNQPQHF. The CDR3 region has the DNA TGTGCCAGCAGTACTCAGGGGAATCAGCCCCAGCATTTT.

The chain joins TRBV7-2 to TRBJ2-5; TRBD2 agrees at 12 bases. CDR3 size: 18 residues. From germline, CDR1 is SGHTA and CDR2 FQGNSA. V shed 2 bases, J shed 0 bases, and the junction held 7 bases outside the gene matches. The DNA for the CDR3 is TGTGCCAGCAGCTTAAGTTTCCTAGCGGGAGGGTACCAAGAGACCCAGTACTTC. Protein product: CASSLSFLAGGYQETQYF.

This sequence joins TRBV18 and TRBJ1-2; D is unresolved. Germline CDR1 and CDR2: KGHSH and LQKENI. This CDR3 is built from 15 residues. Trimming removed 2 bases at V and 0 bases at J, with 10 bases between. The CDR3 nucleotides read TGTGCCAGCTCACCAGCGGCAGCGCCTAACTATGGCTACACCTTC. Encoded protein: CASSPAAAPNYGYTF.

The table lists this clone with a count of one. The V call is TRBV5-4, the J call TRBJ2-1, with 9 bases aligning to TRBD1. The CDR3 loop spans 16 amino acids. Germline assignment: CDR1 SGHNT and CDR2 YYREEE (reference sequence). Losses at the gene ends were 4 bases for V and 2 bases for J; bases not matched to a gene: 7. CDR3 sequence (DNA): TGTGCCAGCAGCACCGAGGACAGGGGAGCCTACAATGAGCAGTTCTTC. It encodes CASSTEDRGAYNEQFF.

The gene calls are TRBV30 and TRBJ1-4; TRBD1 matches 7 bases. The CDR3 is made up of 15 amino acids. Looked up from germline, CDR1 is GTSNPN and CDR2 is SVGIG (reference sequence). The CDR3 nucleotides are TGTGCTCAGTCGAGACAGGGAAACGGGCACGAAAAACTGTTTTTT. This sequence encodes CAQSRQGNGHEKLFF. Filled out from reference TRBV30 and TRBJ1-4, the complete variable domain reads SQTIHQWPATLVQPVGSPLSLECTVEGTSNPNLYWYRQAAGRGLQLLFYSVGIGQISSEVPQNLSASRPQDRQFILSSKKLLLSDSGFYLCAQSRQGNGHEKLFFGSGTQLSVL.

This clone has only a few counts. The V call is TRBV27, the J call TRBJ1-1; D unclear. Germline V gene sequence: CDR1 MNHEY, CDR2 SMNVEV (reference sequence). This CDR3 has 14 amino acids. V was trimmed by 6 bases and J by 4 bases, leaving 15 bases between them. The CDR3 is CASRNLGGLTEAFF. DNA of the CDR3: TGTGCCAGCAGGAATCTAGGCGGCCTCACTGAAGCTTTCTTT.

This sequence joins TRBV6-6 and TRBJ2-4, with D maybe TRBD1 (6 bases). Germline CDR1 is MNHNY and CDR2 is SVGAGI (reference sequence). V was pared by 0 bases and J by 7 bases, with 13 bases between. The CDR3 consists of 15 residues. CDR3 nucleotide sequence: TGTGCCAGCAGTTACTCGCGGCTAGGGGGTAACATTCAGTACTTC. Translating gives CASSYSRLGGNIQYF.

The chain couples TRBV12-5 to TRBJ2-1; 7 bases match TRBD2. CDR3 length equals 15 residues. CDR1 is LGHNT, CDR2 FRNRAP, per germline. Losses at the gene ends were 4 bases for V and 4 bases for J; bases not matched to a gene: 7. In nucleotides, the CDR3 is TGTGCTAGTGGTTCGGGCGGGAGTACGTACAATGAGCAGTTCTTC. It translates to CASGSGGSTYNEQFF.

In this sample, this clone turned up once. The J gene is TRBJ2-7, the V gene TRBV5-1, with 9 bases matching TRBD1. This CDR3 is 16 amino acids long. In germline, CDR1 is SGHRS, CDR2 YFSETQ. V lost 0 bases to trimming and J lost 4 bases; unmatched junction nucleotides: 8. Here the CDR3 DNA reads TGCGCCAGCAGCTTGGAAGGGACAGGGCGAGCTTACGAGCAGTACTTC. Protein: CASSLEGTGRAYEQYF. The entire variable domain, with the rest obtained from reference TRBV5-1 and TRBJ2-7, is as follows: KAGVTQTPRYLIKTRGQQVTLSCSPISGHRSVSWYQQTPGQGLQFLFEYFSETQRNKGNFPGRFSGRQFSNSRSEMNVSTLELGDSALYLCASSLEGTGRAYEQYFGPGTRLTVT.

This chain uses TRBV18 with TRBJ1-5, with 8 nucleotides matching TRBD1. This CDR3 has 14 residues. Germline V gives CDR1 KGHSH, CDR2 LQKENI. After removal of 3 bases from V and 8 bases from J, the junction contained 6 bases not matched to a gene. The DNA of the CDR3 is TGTGCCAGCTCACCCGGACAGGGCGGGGAGCCCCAGCATTTT. Translation gives CASSPGQGGEPQHF.

V usage is TRBV5-1 and J usage is TRBJ1-3; 10 nucleotides line up with TRBD1. After removal of 4 bases from V and 0 bases from J, the junction contained 7 bases not matched to a gene. There are 17 residues in the CDR3. Germline lookup yields CDR1 SGHRS and CDR2 YFSETQ. The CDR3 here is CASSASTGGSSGNTIYF. DNA of the CDR3: TGCGCCAGCAGCGCCTCGACAGGGGGCAGCTCTGGAAACACCATATATTTT.

The CDR3 sequence is CASGTSGHRSSYNEQFF. Written as DNA, the CDR3 is TGTGCCTCAGGGACTAGCGGACATAGGAGCTCCTACAATGAGCAGTTCTTC. V gene TRBV4-2 combines with J gene TRBJ2-1, with 11 bases fitting TRBD2. In germline, CDR1 is LGHNA, CDR2 YNFKEQ. This CDR3 is built from 17 residues. Unmatched junction bases numbered 12, after V lost 11 bases and J lost 0 bases.

J is TRBJ2-7 and V is TRBV7-9; possibly TRBD1 for D (6 bases). Germline V gene lookup returns CDR1 SEHNR and CDR2 FQNEAQ (reference sequence). The CDR3 runs to 15 residues. V lost 0 bases and J 1 base, leaving 10 bases between the germline ends. CDR3 sequence reads: CASSLAGAGSYEQYV. Here the CDR3 DNA reads TGTGCCAGCAGCTTAGCGGGGGCAGGGTCCTACGAGCAGTACGTC.

The chain combines TRBV9 with TRBJ2-2; the D gene is possibly TRBD2 (6 bases). Trimming left V 4 bases short and J 6 bases short, with 19 bases between. The length of the CDR3 is 16 residues. The germline gives CDR1 SGDLS, CDR2 YYNGEE. The CDR3 region has the DNA TGTGCCAGCAGCCTAAGCGGGCACCCCACCGCCGGGGAGCTGTTTTTT. It is translated as CASSLSGHPTAGELFF. The full variable domain, completed using reference TRBV9 and TRBJ2-2, is DSGVTQTPKHLITATGQRVTLRCSPRSGDLSVYWYQQSLDQGLQFLIQYYNGEERAKGNILERFSAQQFPDLHSELNLSSLELGDSALYFCASSLSGHPTAGELFFGEGSRLTVL.

The V and J genes are TRBV9 and TRBJ1-2, with 7 bases that match TRBD1. CDR3 length: 14 residues. Germline lookup yields CDR1 SGDLS and CDR2 YYNGEE. Unmatched junction bases numbered 7, after V lost 3 bases and J lost 5 bases. In DNA form, the CDR3 reads TGTGCCAGCAGCGCGCTCACAGGGGATTATGGCTACACCTTC. As protein: CASSALTGDYGYTF.

The V gene is TRBV9, the J gene TRBJ2-2, with 7 bases lining up with TRBD1. Germline V lookup: CDR1 SGDLS, CDR2 YYNGEE. Germline trimming cut 0 bases from V and 4 bases from J; bases unmatched to any gene: 6. The CDR3 is 16 amino acids. DNA for the CDR3: TGTGCCAGCAGCGTAGACGGGTACAGGGGCACCGGGGAGCTGTTTTTT. Amino acid sequence: CASSVDGYRGTGELFF.

This clone was counted a few times. V and J are TRBV29-1 and TRBJ1-4; perhaps TRBD1 as D (6 bases). Trimming took off 4 bases at V and 5 bases at J, with 8 bases between the two ends. This CDR3 region has 12 residues. Germline V gives CDR1 SQVTM, CDR2 ANQGSEA. The CDR3 region has the DNA TGCAGCGTTGGTCAGGGGAATGAAAAACTGTTTTTT. Translating it yields CSVGQGNEKLFF.

The chain recombines TRBV5-4 with TRBJ2-3; tentatively, D is TRBD1 (8 bases). V dropped 4 bases and J dropped 3 bases, with 15 bases sitting between them. The germline V gene has CDR1 SGHNT and CDR2 YYREEE (reference sequence). The CDR3 consists of 15 residues. The CDR3 sequence is CASSLYRGGTDTQYF. The CDR3 region has the DNA TGTGCCAGCAGCCTCTACAGGGGGGGTACAGATACGCAGTATTTT.

The chain uses TRBV2 and TRBJ1-3; 7 positions agree with TRBD1. The V gene's germline CDR1 is SNHLY and CDR2 FYNNEI. The CDR3 is made up of 17 amino acids. V shed 4 bases, J shed 4 bases, and the junction held 13 bases outside the gene matches. This CDR3 reads CASSGSSGDRIGNTIYF. CDR3 DNA: TGTGCCAGCAGTGGATCCTCGGGGGACAGAATAGGAAACACCATATATTTT.

CDR3 bases: TGCGCCAGCAGCCAAGAGACAGGGGGTTGGGAGACCCAGTACTTC. Amino acids: CASSQETGGWETQYF. The chain has TRBV4-3 and TRBJ2-5, with TRBD1 matching 9 bases. From germline, CDR1 is LGHNA and CDR2 YSLEER. V shed 0 bases, J shed 5 bases, and the junction held 4 bases outside the gene matches. CDR3 length equals 15 residues.